The entry below gives a single T cell receptor (beta chain) sequence along with its context. Its cognate antigen is unknown. This entry belongs to a study of cytomegalovirus exposure and HLA in healthy donors. 13 Jbeta primers and 60 Vbeta primers were used for the PCR. The protocol was immunoSEQ multiplex PCR, while the TCRdb copy is restricted to in-frame clones and leaves out a portion. The repertoire holds 110,000 to 150,000 clones, with more than 9.5% as singletons. Study results and caveats: The study found most TCR sequences rare, yet found some public TCRs in many donors.

Every donor was a healthy person donating bone marrow. CDR3 size: 16 residues. The germline V gene encodes CDR1 MNHEY and CDR2 SVGAGI. Between the trimmed V and J ends, which lost 4 bases and 4 bases, there was a span of 17 bases. This chain links TRBV6-5 with TRBJ1-5, with D tentatively TRBD1 (5 bases). The receptor's source is a man between 50 and 59 years old in good health and CMV-seronegative. The sequencing input was PBMCs. The CDR3 spells CASSSESGWGNQPQHF. CDR3 sequence (DNA): TGTGCCAGCAGTTCGGAATCAGGGTGGGGTAATCAGCCCCAGCATTTT.